This T cell receptor (beta chain) was sequenced for a study of response to subunit inactivated influenza vaccine (dated by TCRdb to the late 2010s). Study-wide context: Deep quantitative T cell receptor repertoire profiling was used in the study to track responses to a trivalent subunit inactivated influenza vaccine.

The library came from RT-PCR. Sequencing instrument: Illumina HiSeq 2500. The raw public data were reprocessed by TCRdb itself: fastp quality trimming at Q25, MiXCR clonotype calling, in-frame beta chains only. Every entry covers one CDR3 protein and lists the most common genes and DNA from its rows. Recorded for this sample are about 780,000 distinct CDR3 sequences; roughly 18% of them occurred a single time. Of the sample, approximately 11% falls within the top ten clones. As regards this clonotype: No cognate antigen has been identified for it. No clone much larger than this one lies a single base away; base qualities are absent.

General findings and caveats noted by the study authors: According to the authors, only a limited number of new T cells may be recruited by each seasonal influenza vaccination.

The sequences come from PBMCs from blood, collected 5 days after vaccination. The source is a man aged 50 or older who received an inactivated influenza vaccine. Donor details come from another sample of the same person, matched by shared clones.

For the CDR3, the sequence is CASSLAAGFTDTQYF. The bases are TGTGCCAGCAGCTTGGCTGCGGGCTTCACAGATACGCAGTATTTT. This chain joins TRBV5-6 to TRBJ2-3; perhaps TRBD2 is the D gene, with 5 bases matching. Including the terminal cysteine and phenylalanine, the CDR3 comprises 15 residues. Left in the record is the CDR3 DNA by itself, 45 bases read in frame from the first base. Looking up the germline V gene yields CDR1 SGHDT and CDR2 YYEEEE. Relative to germline, V is 0 bases shorter and J is 2 bases shorter, with 10 bases between their ends.